A selection of T cell receptor beta chains follows, all from one sample in a study of T-cell reconstitution after alpha-beta-depleted transplantation in children. TCRdb re-called the PCR reads through MiXCR, storing one row per CDR3 protein. The data contain 780,000 or so distinct CDR3 sequences, approximately 15% of them singletons. The source material was PBMCs, mostly from graft donor cells, sampled 360 days after TCRalphabeta/CD19-depleted stem cell transplant. The source of these receptors is a male patient between 5 and 17 years old who had a stem cell transplant for acute lymphoblastic leukemia, so the T cells may come from the graft donor. The CDR3 runs from the conserved cysteine through the conserved F or W. The D gene is left open where the match is weak. Some rows have no size entry. The others give once, few or many, or a class for an expanded clone.

j_call: TRBJ1-5
v_call: TRBV5-1
clone_size: -
d_call: -
cdr3_nt: TGCGCCAGCAGCTTGGGCTGGGAAGGAAGCAATCAGCCCCAGCATTTT
cdr3_aa: CASSLGWEGSNQPQHF

j_call: TRBJ2-7
v_call: TRBV6-5
clone_size: -
d_call: -
cdr3_nt: TGTGCCAGCGTTGGGCGTTTCGAGCAGTACTTC
cdr3_aa: CASVGRFEQYF

j_call: TRBJ2-1
v_call: TRBV24-1
clone_size: few
d_call: TRBD2
cdr3_nt: TGTGCCACCAGTGATCCTAGCGGGAGGAATGAGCAGTTCTTC
cdr3_aa: CATSDPSGRNEQFF

j_call: TRBJ1-4
v_call: TRBV7-9
clone_size: -
d_call: -
cdr3_nt: TGTGCCAGCAACCCACCGGGACTGATTAATGAAAAACTGTTTTTT
cdr3_aa: CASNPPGLINEKLFF

j_call: TRBJ2-7
v_call: TRBV4-1
clone_size: -
d_call: -
cdr3_nt: TGCGCCAGCAGCCTACTAAGTCCGGGGATTGACGGCGAGCAGTACTTC
cdr3_aa: CASSLLSPGIDGEQYF

j_call: TRBJ1-5
v_call: TRBV20-1
clone_size: many
d_call: -
cdr3_nt: TGCAGTGCCGCGAGACCAGACAGAATCAATCAGCCCCAGCATTTT
cdr3_aa: CSAARPDRINQPQHF

j_call: TRBJ2-1
v_call: TRBV20-1
clone_size: few
d_call: -
cdr3_nt: TGCAGTGCGAAGGGCCATAGGTCCTACAATGAGCAGTTCTTC
cdr3_aa: CSAKGHRSYNEQFF

j_call: TRBJ2-7
v_call: TRBV7-8
clone_size: -
d_call: TRBD2
cdr3_nt: TGTGCCAGCAGCTTCCCTACTAGCGGGAGGGGGAAGCAGTACTTC
cdr3_aa: CASSFPTSGRGKQYF

j_call: TRBJ2-5
v_call: TRBV11-2
clone_size: -
d_call: -
cdr3_nt: TGTGCCAGCAGCCGAGGGCCGGTACCGGAGACCCAGTACTTC
cdr3_aa: CASSRGPVPETQYF

j_call: TRBJ2-1
v_call: TRBV5-1
clone_size: -
d_call: TRBD2
cdr3_nt: TGCGCCAGCAGCCCCTCTAGCGGTTACAATGAGCAGTTCTTC
cdr3_aa: CASSPSSGYNEQFF

j_call: TRBJ2-2
v_call: TRBV11-1
clone_size: -
d_call: TRBD1
cdr3_nt: TGTGCCAGCAGCCCCCGCCATTGGACAGGAACGAACACCGGGGAGCTGTTTTTT
cdr3_aa: CASSPRHWTGTNTGELFF

j_call: TRBJ1-1
v_call: TRBV12-3/TRBV12-4
clone_size: -
d_call: -
cdr3_nt: TGTGCCAGCAGTTCTTTTGCGCACCACCGGGACACTGAAGCTTTCTTT
cdr3_aa: CASSSFAHHRDTEAFF

j_call: TRBJ1-5
v_call: TRBV6-5
clone_size: -
d_call: -
cdr3_nt: TGTGCCAGCAGTTACGAGGGGGGCCTAAATCAGCCCCAGCATTTT
cdr3_aa: CASSYEGGLNQPQHF

j_call: TRBJ2-7
v_call: TRBV4-1
clone_size: few
d_call: TRBD1
cdr3_nt: TGCGCCAGCAGCCAAGTCCCGGGACAGGCGATCTACGAGCAGTACTTC
cdr3_aa: CASSQVPGQAIYEQYF

j_call: TRBJ1-1
v_call: TRBV5-1
clone_size: few
d_call: -
cdr3_nt: TGCGCCAGCAGCTTGGCCGGGGCTCCCCCCACTGAAGCTTTCTTT
cdr3_aa: CASSLAGAPPTEAFF

j_call: TRBJ2-2
v_call: TRBV13
clone_size: -
d_call: -
cdr3_nt: TGTGCCAGCACCCTGAGGGTGCGCACCGGGGAGCTGTTTTTT
cdr3_aa: CASTLRVRTGELFF

j_call: TRBJ1-2
v_call: TRBV27
clone_size: many
d_call: -
cdr3_nt: TGTGCCAGCAGTGCCCTGGGGGTGAACTATGGCTACACCTTC
cdr3_aa: CASSALGVNYGYTF

j_call: TRBJ2-2
v_call: TRBV24-1
clone_size: few
d_call: -
cdr3_nt: TGTGCCACCATGGAGAGGAAAGACACCGGGGAGCTGTTTTTT
cdr3_aa: CATMERKDTGELFF

j_call: TRBJ2-2
v_call: TRBV4-1
clone_size: few
d_call: -
cdr3_nt: TGCGCCAGCAGCCAGACCTACGGCGGCACCGGGGAGCTGTTTTTT
cdr3_aa: CASSQTYGGTGELFF

j_call: TRBJ1-5
v_call: TRBV19
clone_size: -
d_call: -
cdr3_nt: TGTGCCAGTAAAGGGAGAAGGGAAGGACAGCCCCAGCATTTT
cdr3_aa: CASKGRREGQPQHF

j_call: TRBJ1-5
v_call: TRBV6-1
clone_size: few
d_call: TRBD1
cdr3_nt: TGTGCCAGCAGTGAATCCTATCCTTCCGGGACAGGGAGCAATCAGCCCCAGCATTTT
cdr3_aa: CASSESYPSGTGSNQPQHF

j_call: TRBJ2-6
v_call: TRBV19
clone_size: -
d_call: -
cdr3_nt: TGTGCCAGTAACATGCGGGCTTCCGCCTCTGGGGCCAACGTCCTGACTTTC
cdr3_aa: CASNMRASASGANVLTF

j_call: TRBJ2-3
v_call: TRBV20-1
clone_size: few
d_call: -
cdr3_nt: TGCAGTGCTAGAGATCGCCATTTTAGCACAGATACGCAGTATTTT
cdr3_aa: CSARDRHFSTDTQYF

j_call: TRBJ1-2
v_call: TRBV12-3/TRBV12-4
clone_size: -
d_call: -
cdr3_nt: TGTGCCAGCAGCCCAGGGGAGGTCCGAGATTACTATGGCTACACCTTC
cdr3_aa: CASSPGEVRDYYGYTF

j_call: TRBJ2-3
v_call: TRBV16
clone_size: -
d_call: TRBD2
cdr3_nt: TGTGCCAGCAGCCAATCCGGGCTAGCGGATTCCACAGATACGCAGTATTTT
cdr3_aa: CASSQSGLADSTDTQYF

j_call: TRBJ1-1
v_call: TRBV21-1
clone_size: few
d_call: -
cdr3_nt: TGTGCCAACGGGCCCCCAACAGGGTTTAACACTGAAGCTTTCTTT
cdr3_aa: CANGPPTGFNTEAFF

j_call: TRBJ2-5
v_call: TRBV20-1
clone_size: -
d_call: -
cdr3_nt: TGCAGTGCTAGAGATAGAAAGACCCAGTACTTC
cdr3_aa: CSARDRKTQYF

j_call: TRBJ1-5
v_call: TRBV6-1
clone_size: few
d_call: TRBD1
cdr3_nt: TGTGCCAGCAGTGTCCAGGGGGCCTATCAGCCCCAGCATTTT
cdr3_aa: CASSVQGAYQPQHF

j_call: TRBJ2-7
v_call: TRBV25-1
clone_size: few
d_call: TRBD2
cdr3_nt: TGTGCCAGCAGTGAATGGGTAGCGGGGCCCTACGAGCAGTACTTC
cdr3_aa: CASSEWVAGPYEQYF

j_call: TRBJ2-5
v_call: TRBV24-1
clone_size: many
d_call: -
cdr3_nt: TGTGCCACCAGTGAGTCTAGGAGGGCGTACCAAGAGACCCAGTACTTC
cdr3_aa: CATSESRRAYQETQYF

j_call: TRBJ1-3
v_call: TRBV5-1
clone_size: -
d_call: TRBD1
cdr3_nt: TGCGCCAGCAGCCGGGGACAGATTGGAAACACCATATATTTT
cdr3_aa: CASSRGQIGNTIYF

j_call: TRBJ2-1
v_call: TRBV24-1
clone_size: few
d_call: -
cdr3_nt: TGTGCCACCAGTGAGGGGACCAGGGGGTGGGGGGGCAATGAGCAGTTCTTC
cdr3_aa: CATSEGTRGWGGNEQFF

j_call: TRBJ2-7
v_call: TRBV5-5
clone_size: few
d_call: -
cdr3_nt: TGTGCCAGCAGCTGGCCCCCGGGGGAGCAGTACTTC
cdr3_aa: CASSWPPGEQYF

j_call: TRBJ2-3
v_call: TRBV29-1
clone_size: -
d_call: -
cdr3_nt: TGCAGCGTTTGGGAGAGCACAGATACGCAGTATTTT
cdr3_aa: CSVWESTDTQYF

j_call: TRBJ2-7
v_call: TRBV9
clone_size: few
d_call: TRBD1
cdr3_nt: TGTGCCAGCAGCGCTGGAGCAGGGGGCTACGAGCAGTACTTC
cdr3_aa: CASSAGAGGYEQYF

j_call: TRBJ2-1
v_call: TRBV11-1
clone_size: few
d_call: -
cdr3_nt: TGTGCCAGCAGCCACGGGGGCGCCGGGTCCCCTAGCTACAATGAGCAGTTCTTC
cdr3_aa: CASSHGGAGSPSYNEQFF

j_call: TRBJ2-5
v_call: TRBV3-1
clone_size: -
d_call: TRBD1
cdr3_nt: TGTGCCAGCAGCCAAGATCCCCCGGCAGGGGGCAGTCTGTGGCAAGAGACCCAGTACTTC
cdr3_aa: CASSQDPPAGGSLWQETQYF

j_call: TRBJ1-3
v_call: TRBV12-3/TRBV12-4
clone_size: few
d_call: -
cdr3_nt: TGTGCCAGCAATAGGGGAAAGCGCTCTGGAAACACCATATATTTT
cdr3_aa: CASNRGKRSGNTIYF

j_call: TRBJ2-2
v_call: TRBV12-3/TRBV12-4
clone_size: -
d_call: TRBD1
cdr3_nt: TGTGCCAGCACCAGGGGGACCGGGGAGCTGTTTTTT
cdr3_aa: CASTRGTGELFF

j_call: TRBJ2-2
v_call: TRBV27
clone_size: few
d_call: TRBD2
cdr3_nt: TGTGCCAGCAGTTACCTGGGGGGGACCGGGGAGCTGTTTTTT
cdr3_aa: CASSYLGGTGELFF